These T cell receptor beta chains were read from a single sample in a study of T cells in localized non-small cell lung cancer. The protocol was immunoSEQ multiplex PCR, while the TCRdb copy is restricted to in-frame clones and leaves out a portion. The profile shows about 48,000 clones, approximately 80% of them singletons. Sequencing used peripheral blood, obtained before any cancer treatment. These receptors were collected from a man aged 40 to 69 with stage I squamous cell lung carcinoma. Both conserved end residues are part of each CDR3. Fields, in order: V gene, J gene, D gene, clone size, CDR3 length, CDR3 DNA, CDR3 protein. D genes are given only for firm matches. The size of a clone is reported for some rows only, either as once, few or many, or as a class for expanded clones.

TRBV5-1	TRBJ2-5	TRBD2	.	16	TGCGCCAGCACAACCGGGACTAGCCCCTTCCAAGAGACCCAGTACTTC	CASTTGTSPFQETQYF
TRBV7-2	TRBJ1-5	.	once	12	TGTGCCAGCAGCTTAGATCACCAGCCCCAGCATTTT	CASSLDHQPQHF
TRBV11-2	TRBJ2-7	TRBD1	.	16	TGTGCCAGCAGCTCCCAGACCTGGGACAGGGTCTACGAGCAGTACTTC	CASSSQTWDRVYEQYF
TRBV29-1	TRBJ2-2	TRBD1	.	12	TGCAGCGGTGGACAGGGAACCGGGGAGCTGTTTTTT	CSGGQGTGELFF
TRBV6-6	TRBJ1-1	.	.	11	TGTGCCAGCAGGGTGGTTACTGAAGCTTTCTTT	CASRVVTEAFF
TRBV4-1	TRBJ2-1	.	.	16	TGCGCCAGCAGCCAAGGCGGTGGGACTCCATACAATGAGCAGTTCTTC	CASSQGGGTPYNEQFF
TRBV6-4	TRBJ2-3	TRBD1	.	15	TGTGCCAGCAGTGACCAAGGACAGGGGGGAGATACGCAGTATTTT	CASSDQGQGGDTQYF
TRBV7-8	TRBJ2-3	.	.	15	TGTGCCAGCAGCTTAGAGGGCCGATCGGCAGATACGCAGTATTTT	CASSLEGRSADTQYF
TRBV7-8	TRBJ1-4	TRBD1	.	14	TGTGCCAGCAGCCGTGGACAGGGGGCGGAAAAACTGTTTTTT	CASSRGQGAEKLFF
TRBV28	TRBJ1-4	.	.	12	TGTGCCAGCCGCTGGGGGGACGAAAAACTGTTTTTT	CASRWGDEKLFF
TRBV15	TRBJ1-3	.	.	16	TGTGCCACCAGCAGTACTGCCCTAGGGGCTGGAAACACCATATATTTT	CATSSTALGAGNTIYF
TRBV14	TRBJ1-5	.	.	14	TGTGCCAGCAGCTACCAGGGGAGCAATCAGCCCCAGCATTTT	CASSYQGSNQPQHF
TRBV27	TRBJ1-1	.	.	14	TGTGCCAGCAGCCTTAGTCAGTTGAACACTGAAGCTTTCTTT	CASSLSQLNTEAFF
TRBV6-1	TRBJ1-5	.	.	13	TGTGCCAGCAGTGAATCGAGGAGTCAGCCCCAGCATTTT	CASSESRSQPQHF
TRBV7-9	TRBJ2-7	.	once	16	TGTGCCAGCAGCCCCAGGCGGCCGGATAGTTTCTACGAGCAGTACTTC	CASSPRRPDSFYEQYF
TRBV19	TRBJ2-2	TRBD2	.	12	TGTGCCACAGGACTAGCCCCCGGGGAGCTGTTTTTT	CATGLAPGELFF
TRBV5-4	TRBJ2-5	.	.	15	TGTGCCAGCAGCTTACAGGGAGGTGGGGAAGAGACCCAGTACTTC	CASSLQGGGEETQYF
TRBV5-1	TRBJ1-4	.	.	15	TGCGCCAGCAGCTTGGCCACGGGGAACAATGAAAAACTGTTTTTT	CASSLATGNNEKLFF
TRBV7-2	TRBJ1-6	TRBD1	.	17	TGTGCCAGCAGCCGCCCCCTCTTCGGGACAGGGTCATCACCCCTCCACTTT	CASSRPLFGTGSSPLHF
TRBV6-5	TRBJ1-1	.	.	15	TGTGCCAGCAGTTACGGTGCGAGTCTGTATACTGAAGCTTTCTTT	CASSYGASLYTEAFF